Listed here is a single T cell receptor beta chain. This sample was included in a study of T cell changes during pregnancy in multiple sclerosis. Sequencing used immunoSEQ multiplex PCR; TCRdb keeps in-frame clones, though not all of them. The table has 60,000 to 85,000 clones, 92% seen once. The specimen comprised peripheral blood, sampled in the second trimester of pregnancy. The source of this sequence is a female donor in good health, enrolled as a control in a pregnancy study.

CDR3 sequence reads: CASSVTGSTEAFF. The CDR3 region has the DNA TGTGCCAGCAGTGTTACAGGGTCCACTGAAGCTTTCTTT. The chain links TRBV6-1 to TRBJ1-1, with D maybe TRBD1 (6 bases). CDR1 and CDR2 from the germline V gene are MNHNS and SASEGT. Trimming removed 4 bases from V and 4 bases from J, with 10 bases in between. The CDR3 is 13 residues long.